A selection of T cell receptor beta chains follows, all from one sample in a study of cytomegalovirus exposure and HLA in healthy donors. The table came from immunoSEQ multiplex PCR; TCRdb's copy has only in-frame clones and leaves some out. The sample has 130,000 or so clones. Sequenced input: PBMCs. The origin of the receptors is a woman aged 55-75 years in good health and CMV-seronegative. Each CDR3 is given with its conserved first and last residue. Fields, in order: J gene, D gene, V gene, CDR3 length, CDR3 protein, CDR3 DNA. The D gene is left open where the match is weak.

j_gene: TRBJ1-6
d_gene: .
v_gene: TRBV25-1
len: 17
CDR3aa: CASSESGASSYNSPLHF
CDR3nt: TGTGCCAGCAGTGAATCCGGTGCTAGCTCCTATAATTCACCCCTCCACTTT

j_gene: TRBJ1-5
d_gene: TRBD1
v_gene: TRBV2
len: 14
CDR3aa: CASIPGQGGQPQHF
CDR3nt: TGTGCCAGCATACCGGGACAGGGCGGTCAGCCCCAGCATTTT

j_gene: TRBJ2-4
d_gene: .
v_gene: TRBV19
len: 12
CDR3aa: CASSWQGHIQYF
CDR3nt: TGTGCCAGTAGTTGGCAGGGGCACATTCAGTACTTC

j_gene: TRBJ1-2
d_gene: TRBD1
v_gene: TRBV6-1
len: 14
CDR3aa: CAIATSGTGFRYTF
CDR3nt: TGTGCCATCGCAACCTCCGGGACAGGGTTTCGCTACACCTTC

j_gene: TRBJ2-1
d_gene: .
v_gene: TRBV11-1
len: 15
CDR3aa: CASRFGGRIVNEQFF
CDR3nt: TGTGCCAGCAGGTTCGGGGGACGGATTGTAAATGAGCAGTTCTTC

j_gene: TRBJ2-3
d_gene: TRBD2
v_gene: TRBV5-1
len: 14
CDR3aa: CASSFLAGSDTQYF
CDR3nt: TGCGCCAGCAGCTTCCTAGCGGGATCAGATACGCAGTATTTT

j_gene: TRBJ1-5
d_gene: .
v_gene: TRBV27
len: 15
CDR3aa: CASSLNRLGNQPQHF
CDR3nt: TGTGCCAGCAGTTTAAACAGGTTAGGCAATCAGCCCCAGCATTTT

j_gene: TRBJ1-5
d_gene: .
v_gene: TRBV30
len: 14
CDR3aa: CAWSAGQINQPQHF
CDR3nt: TGTGCCTGGAGTGCCGGACAGATCAATCAGCCCCAGCATTTT

j_gene: TRBJ2-5
d_gene: .
v_gene: TRBV7-6
len: 18
CDR3aa: CASSLTTRRGVRLETQYF
CDR3nt: TGTGCCAGCAGCTTAACGACCCGCAGGGGAGTTCGTTTAGAGACCCAGTACTTC

j_gene: TRBJ1-4
d_gene: .
v_gene: TRBV6-5
len: 15
CDR3aa: CASRPVRVLNEKLFF
CDR3nt: TGTGCCAGCAGACCCGTCAGGGTCCTTAATGAAAAACTGTTTTTT

j_gene: TRBJ2-7
d_gene: .
v_gene: TRBV27
len: 14
CDR3aa: CASSLGQGRYEQYF
CDR3nt: TGTGCCAGCAGTTTAGGGCAGGGGCGGTACGAGCAGTACTTC

j_gene: TRBJ2-2
d_gene: .
v_gene: TRBV9
len: 13
CDR3aa: CASRPGPNGELFF
CDR3nt: TGTGCCAGCAGGCCAGGGCCTAACGGGGAGCTGTTTTTT

j_gene: TRBJ1-5
d_gene: TRBD1
v_gene: TRBV2
len: 14
CDR3aa: CASSQQGQVQPQHF
CDR3nt: TGTGCCAGCAGCCAACAGGGGCAGGTTCAGCCCCAGCATTTT

j_gene: TRBJ2-7
d_gene: .
v_gene: TRBV6-1
len: 13
CDR3aa: CASREASNYEQYF
CDR3nt: TGTGCCAGCAGAGAGGCCTCAAACTACGAGCAGTACTTC

j_gene: TRBJ2-1
d_gene: .
v_gene: TRBV7-2
len: 13
CDR3aa: CASSLPSFNEQFF
CDR3nt: TGTGCCAGCAGCTTACCGAGTTTCAATGAGCAGTTCTTC

j_gene: TRBJ1-2
d_gene: TRBD1
v_gene: TRBV5-1
len: 14
CDR3aa: CASSLGGQGPGYTF
CDR3nt: TGCGCCAGCAGCTTGGGGGGACAGGGGCCTGGCTACACCTTC

j_gene: TRBJ1-1
d_gene: .
v_gene: TRBV2
len: 13
CDR3aa: CASKGEGREKAFF
CDR3nt: TGTGCCAGCAAAGGGGAGGGACGGGAAAAAGCTTTCTTT

j_gene: TRBJ2-7
d_gene: TRBD2
v_gene: TRBV7-8
len: 16
CDR3aa: CASSLVGGAISYEQYF
CDR3nt: TGTGCCAGCAGCTTAGTCGGGGGGGCGATATCCTACGAGCAGTACTTC

j_gene: TRBJ2-1
d_gene: TRBD2
v_gene: TRBV11-2
len: 15
CDR3aa: CASSRERGGVHEQFF
CDR3nt: TGTGCCAGCAGCCGGGAGCGGGGGGGCGTGCATGAGCAGTTCTTC

j_gene: TRBJ2-4
d_gene: .
v_gene: TRBV7-9
len: 15
CDR3aa: CASSVGGQQKNIQYF
CDR3nt: TGTGCCAGCAGCGTGGGGGGGCAGCAGAAAAACATTCAGTACTTC

j_gene: TRBJ2-7
d_gene: .
v_gene: TRBV6-5
len: 15
CDR3aa: CASNAGPGSSNEQYF
CDR3nt: TGTGCCAGCAATGCCGGGCCAGGGTCTTCTAACGAGCAGTACTTC

j_gene: TRBJ2-7
d_gene: .
v_gene: TRBV30
len: 14
CDR3aa: CAWSVLQVAYEQYF
CDR3nt: TGTGCCTGGAGTGTACTACAGGTAGCCTACGAGCAGTACTTC

j_gene: TRBJ2-7
d_gene: .
v_gene: TRBV6-1
len: 14
CDR3aa: CASSEALRGIEQYF
CDR3nt: TGTGCCAGCAGTGAAGCGCTTAGGGGGATCGAGCAGTACTTC

j_gene: TRBJ1-1
d_gene: TRBD1
v_gene: TRBV5-1
len: 14
CDR3aa: CASSFGQGAAEAFF
CDR3nt: TGCGCCAGCAGCTTCGGACAGGGGGCGGCTGAAGCTTTCTTT

j_gene: TRBJ2-1
d_gene: .
v_gene: TRBV7-9
len: 14
CDR3aa: CASKEAGASNEQFF
CDR3nt: TGTGCCAGCAAGGAGGCGGGGGCCTCCAATGAGCAGTTCTTC

j_gene: TRBJ2-7
d_gene: TRBD2
v_gene: TRBV4-1
len: 14
CDR3aa: CASSQGLIMYEQYF
CDR3nt: TGCGCCAGCAGCCAGGGACTAATAATGTACGAGCAGTACTTC

j_gene: TRBJ2-4
d_gene: .
v_gene: TRBV11-2
len: 18
CDR3aa: CASSPVRAQGLAKNIQYF
CDR3nt: TGTGCCAGCAGCCCCGTTCGAGCCCAGGGATTAGCCAAAAACATTCAGTACTTC

j_gene: TRBJ2-1
d_gene: .
v_gene: TRBV5-1
len: 12
CDR3aa: CATAGAGNEQFF
CDR3nt: TGCGCCACCGCGGGGGCAGGAAATGAGCAGTTCTTC

j_gene: TRBJ1-1
d_gene: TRBD1
v_gene: TRBV6-6
len: 14
CDR3aa: CASSRDSLNTEAFF
CDR3nt: TGTGCCAGCAGCCGGGACAGTTTGAACACTGAAGCTTTCTTT

j_gene: TRBJ1-4
d_gene: TRBD1
v_gene: TRBV28
len: 18
CDR3aa: CASSSLTGDGLTNEKLFF
CDR3nt: TGTGCCAGCAGCTCACTGACAGGGGACGGCTTGACTAATGAAAAACTGTTTTTT

j_gene: TRBJ2-7
d_gene: .
v_gene: TRBV28
len: 19
CDR3aa: CASSPPPKVSGPYSYEQYF
CDR3nt: TGTGCCAGCAGTCCCCCCCCCAAGGTCTCAGGGCCCTACTCCTACGAGCAGTACTTC

j_gene: TRBJ2-1
d_gene: .
v_gene: TRBV19
len: 13
CDR3aa: CASRSSGWNEQFF
CDR3nt: TGTGCCAGTAGATCCAGCGGGTGGAATGAGCAGTTCTTC

j_gene: TRBJ2-7
d_gene: .
v_gene: TRBV6-6
len: 15
CDR3aa: CASSSPTRSSYEQYF
CDR3nt: TGTGCCAGCAGTTCGCCGACTCGGAGCTCCTACGAGCAGTACTTC

j_gene: TRBJ2-3
d_gene: .
v_gene: TRBV15
len: 15
CDR3aa: CATSRRVTHTDTQYF
CDR3nt: TGTGCCACCAGCAGGAGGGTTACCCACACAGATACGCAGTATTTT

j_gene: TRBJ2-5
d_gene: .
v_gene: TRBV29-1
len: 12
CDR3aa: CSVAVWQETQYF
CDR3nt: TGCAGCGTTGCGGTCTGGCAAGAGACCCAGTACTTC

j_gene: TRBJ1-4
d_gene: .
v_gene: TRBV19
len: 12
CDR3aa: CASTQGGEKLFF
CDR3nt: TGTGCCAGTACACAGGGTGGGGAAAAACTGTTTTTT

j_gene: TRBJ2-3
d_gene: .
v_gene: TRBV15
len: 15
CDR3aa: CATSRVRGGSDTQYF
CDR3nt: TGTGCCACCAGTAGGGTCCGGGGTGGCTCAGATACGCAGTATTTT

j_gene: TRBJ1-2
d_gene: .
v_gene: TRBV19
len: 13
CDR3aa: CASSIGTDYGYTF
CDR3nt: TGTGCCAGTAGTATAGGGACAGACTATGGCTACACCTTC

j_gene: TRBJ1-1
d_gene: .
v_gene: TRBV29-1
len: 11
CDR3aa: CSVDSNTEAFF
CDR3nt: TGCAGCGTCGACAGTAACACTGAAGCTTTCTTT

j_gene: TRBJ2-7
d_gene: .
v_gene: TRBV19
len: 14
CDR3aa: CASTPKTFGHEQYF
CDR3nt: TGTGCCAGTACTCCGAAGACTTTTGGCCACGAGCAGTACTTC

j_gene: TRBJ2-7
d_gene: .
v_gene: TRBV9
len: 15
CDR3aa: CASSVADSRSYEQYF
CDR3nt: TGTGCCAGCAGCGTAGCTGATAGCCGGTCCTACGAGCAGTACTTC

j_gene: TRBJ2-7
d_gene: .
v_gene: TRBV27
len: 13
CDR3aa: CASSLTRGTEQYF
CDR3nt: TGTGCCAGCAGTTTGACGCGGGGTACCGAGCAGTACTTC

j_gene: TRBJ2-5
d_gene: .
v_gene: TRBV7-9
len: 16
CDR3aa: CASSLARGTHQETQYF
CDR3nt: TGTGCCAGCAGCTTAGCACGAGGGACTCACCAAGAGACCCAGTACTTC

j_gene: TRBJ2-6
d_gene: TRBD2
v_gene: TRBV5-1
len: 18
CDR3aa: CASSPDMGGGSGANVLTF
CDR3nt: TGCGCCAGCAGCCCTGACATGGGGGGGGGATCTGGGGCCAACGTCCTGACTTTC

j_gene: TRBJ2-7
d_gene: TRBD1
v_gene: TRBV28
len: 16
CDR3aa: CASSSPRGQETYEQYF
CDR3nt: TGTGCCAGCAGTTCCCCACGTGGACAGGAGACCTACGAGCAGTACTTC

j_gene: TRBJ1-2
d_gene: .
v_gene: TRBV15
len: 12
CDR3aa: CATSGTGYGYTF
CDR3nt: TGTGCCACCAGCGGGACTGGATATGGCTACACCTTC

j_gene: TRBJ1-4
d_gene: TRBD1
v_gene: TRBV5-1
len: 15
CDR3aa: CASSSARGREEKLFF
CDR3nt: TGCGCCAGCAGCTCTGCCAGGGGGCGCGAGGAAAAACTGTTTTTT

j_gene: TRBJ1-6
d_gene: .
v_gene: TRBV5-1
len: 14
CDR3aa: CASSPRVAGSPLHF
CDR3nt: TGCGCCAGCAGCCCCCGGGTCGCGGGGTCACCCCTCCACTTT

j_gene: TRBJ2-7
d_gene: TRBD1
v_gene: TRBV5-1
len: 14
CDR3aa: CASSFGQGRYEQYF
CDR3nt: TGCGCCAGCAGCTTTGGACAGGGAAGGTACGAGCAGTACTTC

j_gene: TRBJ2-5
d_gene: .
v_gene: TRBV19
len: 13
CDR3aa: CASSIVGSETQYF
CDR3nt: TGTGCCAGTAGTATAGTCGGTTCAGAGACCCAGTACTTC

j_gene: TRBJ1-5
d_gene: .
v_gene: TRBV6-1
len: 19
CDR3aa: CASSELSLATGYSNQPQHF
CDR3nt: TGTGCCAGCAGTGAATTATCATTAGCAACCGGTTATAGCAATCAGCCCCAGCATTTT

j_gene: TRBJ2-3
d_gene: .
v_gene: TRBV6-6
len: 12
CDR3aa: CASSPVTDTQYF
CDR3nt: TGTGCCAGCAGCCCCGTTACAGATACGCAGTATTTT

j_gene: TRBJ1-4
d_gene: TRBD1
v_gene: TRBV10-1
len: 16
CDR3aa: CASSEKPGQGCEKLFF
CDR3nt: TGCGCCAGCAGTGAGAAACCGGGACAGGGATGCGAAAAACTGTTTTTT

j_gene: TRBJ1-1
d_gene: TRBD1
v_gene: TRBV28
len: 17
CDR3aa: CASSPAWDRGDNTEAFF
CDR3nt: TGTGCCAGCAGTCCTGCTTGGGACAGGGGAGACAACACTGAAGCTTTCTTT